What follows are 6 T cell receptor beta chains derived from one specimen sequenced in a study of T cell clonality in common variable immunodeficiency. The protocol was immunoSEQ multiplex PCR, while the TCRdb copy is restricted to in-frame clones and leaves out a portion. The repertoire consists of approximately 60,000 clones, none detected only once. The sample was peripheral blood mononuclear cells. The origin of the receptors is a person between 18 and 69 years old in good health.

This clone was recorded many times. The read ends 3 residues early relative to the CDR3; the germline J gene fills the gap. This chain links TRBV20-1 with TRBJ2-1, with 9 bases matching TRBD1. Germline lookup yields CDR1 DFQATT and CDR2 SNEGSKA (reference sequence). The CDR3 length is 15 residues. Trimming cost V 6 bases and J 9 bases; bases outside gene matches: 15. The CDR3 reads CSALPGTGKIGEQFF. The CDR3 bases that were read are TGCAGTGCCCTCCCGGGGACAGGGAAAATCGGTGAG.

This clone was recorded many times. CDR3 region: CASSTTSGLKETQYF. The CDR3 bases that were read are TGCGCCAGCAGCACAACTAGCGGACTCAAAGAGACC. The chain has TRBV5-1 and TRBJ2-5, with 8 bases lining up with TRBD2. Read coverage stops 3 residues before the CDR3 terminus; the germline J gene supplies the remainder. Trimming cost V 4 bases and J 3 bases; bases outside gene matches: 8. This CDR3 comprises 15 residues. Germline CDR1 is SGHRS and CDR2 is YFSETQ. Full variable domain (rest looked up from reference TRBV5-1 and TRBJ2-5): KAGVTQTPRYLIKTRGQQVTLSCSPISGHRSVSWYQQTPGQGLQFLFEYFSETQRNKGNFPGRFSGRQFSNSRSEMNVSTLELGDSALYLCASSTTSGLKETQYFGPGTRLLVL.

This clone was observed at least ten times. The observed sequence ends 3 residues before the CDR3 terminus, with the missing tail filled in from the germline J gene. The chain employs TRBV5-1 and TRBJ2-3, with 16 bases aligning to TRBD2. The V gene end was trimmed by 0 bases and the J gene end by 3 bases; junction bases not matched to a gene: 7. This CDR3 region has 19 residues. From germline, CDR1 is SGHRS and CDR2 YFSETQ. CDR3 DNA (partial): TGCGCCAGCAGCTTGGCCGGGACTAGCGGGGGGGCCTGGACAGATACG. It encodes CASSLAGTSGGAWTDT. The entire CDR3 reads CASSLAGTSGGAWTDTQYF.

This clone has at least ten counts. Read data end 3 residues before the CDR3 end; the end is taken from the germline J gene. This sequence joins TRBV7-2 and TRBJ2-1; no clear D gene. The CDR3 is 15 amino acids. The germline V gene has CDR1 SGHTA and CDR2 FQGNSA. Trimming cost V 1 base and J 0 bases, with 7 bases left between them. The sequenced CDR3 bases are TGTGCCAGCAGCTTAGGTCCAGGCTCCTACAATGAG. It yields the protein CASSLGPGSYNE. From start to end, the CDR3 is CASSLGPGSYNEQFF.

Turning to this clone: An end of the junction does not agree with germline; a read error may underlie this. The missing CDR3 end, 3 residues past where the read stops, is filled in from the germline J gene. The gene calls are TRBV7-9 and TRBJ1-3; a weak D match, TRBD1 (5 bases). Germline V gene sequence: CDR1 SEHNR, CDR2 FQNEAQ (reference sequence). The CDR3 has 12 residues. CDR3 sequence: CASSSPDNTIYF. The DNA read from the CDR3 is TGTGCCAGCAGCTCCCCGGACAACACT.

This clone was detected ten times or more. From the germline J gene comes the end of the CDR3, since the read stops 3 residues before it. The chain combines TRBV6-2 or TRBV6-3 with TRBJ1-1; the D gene is possibly TRBD1 (5 bases). Between the trimmed V and J ends, which lost 5 bases and 6 bases, there was a span of 16 bases. This CDR3 has 14 amino acids. From germline, CDR1 is MNHEY and CDR2 SVGEGT. CDR3 sequence: CASSNQGRGAEAFF. Incomplete CDR3 DNA: TGTGCCAGCAGTAATCAGGGCCGAGGAGCTGAA.